This is a list of T cell receptor beta chains from one sample in a study of blood T cell repertoires in COVID-19. Sequencing used immunoSEQ multiplex PCR; TCRdb keeps in-frame clones, though not all of them. The sample carries 250,000 to 300,000 clones, about nine tenths recorded once. The sequenced sample was peripheral blood. The receptors stem from a woman aged 30 to 39 with COVID-19, enrolled during active disease. The CDR3 runs from the conserved cysteine through the conserved F or W. D genes are given only for firm matches. A clone size is listed for some rows: how often the clone was seen (once, few, many), or a class if it is expanded.

J gene: TRBJ1-5
V gene: TRBV19
D gene: .
clone size: .
CDR3 protein: CASSIAGGSNQPQHF
CDR3 DNA: TGTGCCAGTAGTATTGCCGGGGGTAGCAATCAGCCCCAGCATTTT

J gene: TRBJ1-2
V gene: TRBV28
D gene: TRBD1
clone size: .
CDR3 protein: CASSPRGAGGYTF
CDR3 DNA: TGTGCCAGCAGCCCCAGGGGGGCGGGCGGCTACACCTTC

J gene: TRBJ1-3
V gene: TRBV5-4
D gene: TRBD1
clone size: .
CDR3 protein: CASSSGTGGGNTIYF
CDR3 DNA: TGTGCCAGCAGCTCCGGGACAGGGGGTGGAAACACCATATATTTT

J gene: TRBJ2-7
V gene: TRBV3-1/TRBV3-2
D gene: TRBD2
clone size: few
CDR3 protein: CASSQETSGGSYPTYEQYF
CDR3 DNA: TGTGCCAGCAGCCAAGAGACTAGCGGGGGTTCTTACCCGACCTACGAGCAGTACTTC

J gene: TRBJ1-1
V gene: TRBV5-5
D gene: .
clone size: .
CDR3 protein: CASSWAPQGNTEAFF
CDR3 DNA: TGTGCCAGCAGCTGGGCCCCACAGGGGAACACTGAAGCTTTCTTT

J gene: TRBJ2-2
V gene: TRBV18
D gene: .
clone size: .
CDR3 protein: CASSGLFTGELFF
CDR3 DNA: TGTGCCAGCTCGGGACTGTTCACCGGGGAGCTGTTTTTT

J gene: TRBJ2-5
V gene: TRBV7-9
D gene: .
clone size: .
CDR3 protein: CASSFSGVQETQYF
CDR3 DNA: TGTGCCAGCAGCTTTTCAGGGGTTCAAGAGACCCAGTACTTC

J gene: TRBJ2-1
V gene: TRBV7-9
D gene: TRBD2
clone size: .
CDR3 protein: CASSLAGLAAYNEQFF
CDR3 DNA: TGTGCCAGCAGTCTCGCGGGACTAGCGGCCTACAATGAGCAGTTCTTC

J gene: TRBJ1-5
V gene: TRBV11-2
D gene: TRBD1
clone size: .
CDR3 protein: CASSAGTGTHQPQHF
CDR3 DNA: TGTGCCAGCAGTGCCGGGACAGGGACCCATCAGCCCCAGCATTTT

J gene: TRBJ2-7
V gene: TRBV15
D gene: .
clone size: .
CDR3 protein: CATSSSGLAYEQYF
CDR3 DNA: TGTGCCACCAGCTCCTCGGGACTGGCCTACGAGCAGTACTTC

J gene: TRBJ2-1
V gene: TRBV5-1
D gene: TRBD2
clone size: .
CDR3 protein: CASSLAASGEQFF
CDR3 DNA: TGCGCCAGCAGCTTGGCGGCTAGCGGAGAGCAGTTCTTC

J gene: TRBJ1-1
V gene: TRBV2
D gene: .
clone size: .
CDR3 protein: CASSQILKSEAFF
CDR3 DNA: TGTGCCAGCAGTCAGATCCTTAAATCTGAAGCTTTCTTT

J gene: TRBJ1-2
V gene: TRBV18
D gene: .
clone size: few
CDR3 protein: CASSPRLGVPKSYTF
CDR3 DNA: TGTGCCAGCTCGCCCAGGTTAGGGGTTCCTAAAAGCTACACCTTC

J gene: TRBJ2-5
V gene: TRBV2
D gene: TRBD2
clone size: .
CDR3 protein: CASSLRTSVKETQYF
CDR3 DNA: TGTGCCAGCAGTCTTCGGACTAGCGTTAAAGAGACCCAGTACTTC

J gene: TRBJ1-2
V gene: TRBV11-2
D gene: .
clone size: .
CDR3 protein: CASSLDGGIYGYTF
CDR3 DNA: TGTGCCAGCAGCTTAGATGGGGGCATTTATGGCTACACCTTC

J gene: TRBJ1-6
V gene: TRBV9
D gene: .
clone size: .
CDR3 protein: CASSDRSETPLHF
CDR3 DNA: TGTGCCAGCAGCGACCGGTCTGAAACACCCCTCCACTTT

J gene: TRBJ1-2
V gene: TRBV7-9
D gene: .
clone size: .
CDR3 protein: CASSPTPLQGYTF
CDR3 DNA: TGTGCCAGCAGCCCCACCCCCCTGCAGGGCTACACCTTC

J gene: TRBJ2-1
V gene: TRBV4-1
D gene: TRBD2
clone size: .
CDR3 protein: CASSQQAGEINNEQFF
CDR3 DNA: TGCGCCAGCAGCCAACAAGCGGGGGAGATTAACAATGAGCAGTTCTTC

J gene: TRBJ1-3
V gene: TRBV2
D gene: .
clone size: few
CDR3 protein: CASSSLSGNTIYF
CDR3 DNA: TGTGCCAGCTCTTCGTTATCTGGAAACACCATATATTTT

J gene: TRBJ2-5
V gene: TRBV7-2
D gene: .
clone size: once
CDR3 protein: CASSITTYQETQYF
CDR3 DNA: TGTGCCAGCAGTATTACTACGTACCAAGAGACCCAGTACTTC

J gene: TRBJ2-1
V gene: TRBV3-1/TRBV3-2
D gene: .
clone size: .
CDR3 protein: CASSQGLAGGPYNEQFF
CDR3 DNA: TGTGCCAGCAGCCAAGGGTTGGCCGGGGGTCCCTACAATGAGCAGTTCTTC

J gene: TRBJ1-1
V gene: TRBV4-1
D gene: TRBD1
clone size: once
CDR3 protein: CASSLDRAPTEAFF
CDR3 DNA: TGCGCCAGCAGTCTTGACAGGGCTCCCACTGAAGCTTTCTTT

J gene: TRBJ2-1
V gene: TRBV27
D gene: TRBD2
clone size: .
CDR3 protein: CASSQGLAGHSGVF
CDR3 DNA: TGTGCCAGCAGTCAAGGACTAGCGGGGCATTCGGGGGTCTTC

J gene: TRBJ2-1
V gene: TRBV3-1/TRBV3-2
D gene: .
clone size: few
CDR3 protein: CASRRSSSYNEQFF
CDR3 DNA: TGTGCCAGCAGGCGTTCGAGCTCCTACAATGAGCAGTTCTTC

J gene: TRBJ1-2
V gene: TRBV2
D gene: TRBD1
clone size: .
CDR3 protein: CASRETGGDYGYTF
CDR3 DNA: TGTGCCAGCAGGGAGACAGGGGGTGACTATGGCTACACCTTC

J gene: TRBJ2-1
V gene: TRBV6-4
D gene: .
clone size: few
CDR3 protein: CASSAQGGRYNEQFF
CDR3 DNA: TGTGCCAGCAGTGCCCAGGGGGGCCGGTACAATGAGCAGTTCTTC

J gene: TRBJ2-7
V gene: TRBV6-1
D gene: TRBD1
clone size: .
CDR3 protein: CASSDSGQGSYEQYF
CDR3 DNA: TGTGCCAGCAGTGATTCAGGACAGGGGTCCTACGAGCAGTACTTC

J gene: TRBJ1-5
V gene: TRBV6-4
D gene: .
clone size: .
CDR3 protein: CASGPGQPQHF
CDR3 DNA: TGTGCCAGCGGCCCGGGTCAGCCCCAGCATTTT

J gene: TRBJ2-7
V gene: TRBV19
D gene: .
clone size: .
CDR3 protein: CASSPTWTVYEQYF
CDR3 DNA: TGTGCCAGTAGCCCGACTTGGACAGTCTACGAGCAGTACTTC